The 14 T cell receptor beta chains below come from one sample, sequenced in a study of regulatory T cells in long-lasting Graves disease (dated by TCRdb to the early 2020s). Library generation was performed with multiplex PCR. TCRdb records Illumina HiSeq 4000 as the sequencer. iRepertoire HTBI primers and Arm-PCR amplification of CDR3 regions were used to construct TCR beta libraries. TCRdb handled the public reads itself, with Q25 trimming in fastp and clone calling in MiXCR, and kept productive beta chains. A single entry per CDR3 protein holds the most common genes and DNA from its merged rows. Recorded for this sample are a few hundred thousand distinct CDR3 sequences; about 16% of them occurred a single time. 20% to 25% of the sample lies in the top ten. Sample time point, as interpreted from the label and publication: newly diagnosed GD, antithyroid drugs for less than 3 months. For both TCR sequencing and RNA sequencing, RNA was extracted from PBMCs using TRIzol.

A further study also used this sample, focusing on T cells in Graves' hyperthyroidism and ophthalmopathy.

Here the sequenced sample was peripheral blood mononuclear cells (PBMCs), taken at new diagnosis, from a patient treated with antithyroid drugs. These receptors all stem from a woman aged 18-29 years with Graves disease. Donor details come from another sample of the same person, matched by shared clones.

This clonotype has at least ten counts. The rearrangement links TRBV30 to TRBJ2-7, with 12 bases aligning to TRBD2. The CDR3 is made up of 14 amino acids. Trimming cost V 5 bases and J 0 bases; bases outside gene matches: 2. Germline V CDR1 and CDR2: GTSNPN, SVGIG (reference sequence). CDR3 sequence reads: CAWGLAGPSYEQYF. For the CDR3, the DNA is TGTGCCTGGGGACTAGCGGGACCCTCCTACGAGCAGTACTTC.

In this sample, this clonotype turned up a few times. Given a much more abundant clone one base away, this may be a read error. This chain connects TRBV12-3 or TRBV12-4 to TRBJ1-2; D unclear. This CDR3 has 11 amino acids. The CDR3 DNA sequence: TGTGTCAGCGCAACATTCGGGGGCTACACCTTC. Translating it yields CVSATFGGYTF.

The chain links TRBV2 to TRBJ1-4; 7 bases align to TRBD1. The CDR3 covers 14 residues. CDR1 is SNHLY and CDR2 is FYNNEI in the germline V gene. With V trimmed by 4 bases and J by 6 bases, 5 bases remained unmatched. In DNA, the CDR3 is TGTGCCAGCAGTGCCCGGCAGGGGGATGAAAAACTGTTTTTT. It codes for CASSARQGDEKLFF.

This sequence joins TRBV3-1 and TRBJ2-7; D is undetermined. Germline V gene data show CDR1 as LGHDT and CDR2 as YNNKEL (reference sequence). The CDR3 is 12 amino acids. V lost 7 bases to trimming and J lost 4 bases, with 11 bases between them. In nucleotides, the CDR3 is TGTGCCAGCACCTCCTCAAAGTACGAGCAGTACTTC. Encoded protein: CASTSSKYEQYF.

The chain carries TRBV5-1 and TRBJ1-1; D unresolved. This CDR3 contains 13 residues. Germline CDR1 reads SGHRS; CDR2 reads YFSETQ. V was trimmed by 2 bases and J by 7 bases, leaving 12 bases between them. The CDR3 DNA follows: TGCGCCAGCAGCTTAGACGGAGTAGATGAAGCTTTCTTT. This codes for CASSLDGVDEAFF.

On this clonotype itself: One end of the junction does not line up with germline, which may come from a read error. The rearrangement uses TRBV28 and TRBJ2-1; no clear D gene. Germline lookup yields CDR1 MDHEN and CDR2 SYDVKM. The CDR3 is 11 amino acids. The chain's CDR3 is CANSLGDEQFF. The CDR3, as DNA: TGTGCCAACAGTTTAGGCGATGAGCAGTTCTTC.

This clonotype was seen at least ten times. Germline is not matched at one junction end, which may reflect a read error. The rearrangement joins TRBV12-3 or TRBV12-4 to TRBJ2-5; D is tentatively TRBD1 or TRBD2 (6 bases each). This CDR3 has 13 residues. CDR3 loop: CASSLDGSGARDF. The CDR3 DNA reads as TGTGCCAGCAGTTTAGATGGTTCGGGGGCCAGGGACTTC.

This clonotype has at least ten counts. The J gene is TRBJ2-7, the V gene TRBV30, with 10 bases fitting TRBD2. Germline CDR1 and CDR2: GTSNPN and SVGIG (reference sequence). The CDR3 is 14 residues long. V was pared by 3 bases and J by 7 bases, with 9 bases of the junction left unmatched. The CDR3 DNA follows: TGTGCCTGGAGCTCCGGGACTAGCGTTTGGGAGCAGTACTTC. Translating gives CAWSSGTSVWEQYF.

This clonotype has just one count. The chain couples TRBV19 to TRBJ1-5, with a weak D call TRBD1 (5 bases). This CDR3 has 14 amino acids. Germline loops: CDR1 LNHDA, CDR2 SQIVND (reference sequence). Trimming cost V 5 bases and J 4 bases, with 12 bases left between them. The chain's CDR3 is CASSPRQTNQPQHF. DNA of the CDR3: TGTGCCAGTAGTCCACGACAGACTAATCAGCCCCAGCATTTT. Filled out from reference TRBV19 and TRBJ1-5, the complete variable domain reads DGGITQSPKYLFRKEGQNVTLSCEQNLNHDAMYWYRQDPGQGLRLIYYSQIVNDFQKGDIAEGYSVSREKKESFPLTVTSAQKNPTAFYLCASSPRQTNQPQHFGDGTRLSIL.

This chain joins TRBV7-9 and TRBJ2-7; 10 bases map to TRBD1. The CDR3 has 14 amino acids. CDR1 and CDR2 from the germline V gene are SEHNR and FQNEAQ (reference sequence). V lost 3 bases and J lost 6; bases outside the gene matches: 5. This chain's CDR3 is CASSFRTGGVEQYF. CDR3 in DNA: TGTGCCAGCAGCTTCCGGACAGGGGGGGTCGAGCAGTACTTC. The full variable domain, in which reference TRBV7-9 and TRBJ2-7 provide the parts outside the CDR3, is DTGVSQNPRHKITKRGQNVTFRCDPISEHNRLYWYRQTLGQGPEFLTYFQNEAQLEKSRLLSDRFSAERPKGSFSTLEIQRTEQGDSAMYLCASSFRTGGVEQYFGPGTRLTVT.

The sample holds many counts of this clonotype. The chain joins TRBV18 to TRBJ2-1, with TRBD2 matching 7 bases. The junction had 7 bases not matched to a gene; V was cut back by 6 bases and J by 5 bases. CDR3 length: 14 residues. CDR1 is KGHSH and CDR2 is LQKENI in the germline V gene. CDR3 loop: CASSPTGTNNEQFF. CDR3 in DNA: TGTGCCAGCTCGCCCACCGGGACTAACAATGAGCAGTTCTTC.

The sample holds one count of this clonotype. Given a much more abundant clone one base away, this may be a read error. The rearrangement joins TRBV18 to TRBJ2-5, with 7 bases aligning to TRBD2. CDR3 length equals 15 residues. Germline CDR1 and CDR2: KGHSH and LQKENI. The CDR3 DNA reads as TGTGCCAGCTCACCTAGAGGCGGGAGACAAGGGACCCAGTACTTC. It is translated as CASSPRGGRQGTQYF.

CDR3 DNA: TGTGCCAGCAGCTTGGGACTAGCGGGAGGGGGTGAGCAGTTCTTC. It codes for CASSLGLAGGGEQFF. The V and J genes are TRBV5-4 and TRBJ2-1; 14 bases align to TRBD2. Germline V gives CDR1 SGHNT, CDR2 YYREEE (reference sequence). J lost 9 bases, V lost 0 bases, and 2 bases had no gene match. The CDR3 runs to 15 residues.

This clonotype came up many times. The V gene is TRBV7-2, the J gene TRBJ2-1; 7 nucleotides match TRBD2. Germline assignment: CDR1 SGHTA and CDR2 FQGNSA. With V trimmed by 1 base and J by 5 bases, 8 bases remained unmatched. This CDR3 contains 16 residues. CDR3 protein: CASSLGGSWYNNEQFF. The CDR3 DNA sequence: TGTGCCAGCAGCTTAGGCGGGAGTTGGTATAACAATGAGCAGTTCTTC.